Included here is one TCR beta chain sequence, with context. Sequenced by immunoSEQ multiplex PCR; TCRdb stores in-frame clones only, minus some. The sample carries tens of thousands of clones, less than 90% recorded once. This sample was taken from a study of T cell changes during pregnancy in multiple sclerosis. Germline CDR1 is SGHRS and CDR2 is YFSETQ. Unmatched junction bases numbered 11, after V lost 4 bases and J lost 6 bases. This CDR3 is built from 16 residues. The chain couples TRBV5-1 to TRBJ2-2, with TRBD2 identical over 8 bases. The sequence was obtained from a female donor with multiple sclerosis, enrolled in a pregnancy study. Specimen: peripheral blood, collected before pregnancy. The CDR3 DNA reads TGCGCCAGCAGCCTCGGCGGGGGGAGAGGGGCCGGGGAGCTGTTTTTT. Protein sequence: CASSLGGGRGAGELFF.